The rows below give T cell receptor beta chains drawn from one sample of a study of brain T cells in children with intractable seizures. Clones were read by immunoSEQ multiplex PCR, and TCRdb kept only the in-frame ones, dropping some. Here the sample spans some 41,000 clones, around nine tenths being singletons. The specimen was peripheral blood, collected at surgery. These receptors came from a girl aged 2 to 9 with tuberous sclerosis and intractable seizures. The CDR3 runs from the conserved cysteine through the conserved F or W. A D gene is named only where the DNA matches it firmly. Size is omitted from some rows. Given values are once, few, many or a class for expanded clones.

clone_size d_call j_call v_call cdr3_nt cdr3_aa
- - TRBJ2-1 TRBV6-2/TRBV6-3 TGTGCCAGCAGTTACGCATATTACAATGAGCAGTTCTTC CASSYAYYNEQFF
- TRBD1 TRBJ1-2 TRBV27 TGTGCCAGCAGTCAATACAGGGGGCAAGACTATGGCTACACCTTC CASSQYRGQDYGYTF
once - TRBJ1-4 TRBV6-5 TGTGCCAGCAGAGGAGTCCACGGCCATTATGAAAAACTGTTTTTT CASRGVHGHYEKLFF
- - TRBJ2-3 TRBV9 TGTGCCAGCGGGGACACTATACCAACAGATACGCAGTATTTT CASGDTIPTDTQYF
- - TRBJ1-1 TRBV3-1/TRBV3-2 TGTGCCAGCAGCCAATACGGTGGAGGCACTGAAGCTTTCTTT CASSQYGGGTEAFF
- - TRBJ2-5 TRBV5-1 TGCGCCAGCAGACGGACTTGGGCGGTGGGGCGGGAGACCCAGTACTTC CASRRTWAVGRETQYF
- TRBD1 TRBJ2-6 TRBV10-3 TGTGCCACCAACGGTGACAGGGAGACTGGGGCCAACGTCCTGACTTTC CATNGDRETGANVLTF
once - TRBJ2-1 TRBV12-3/TRBV12-4 TGTGCCAGCAGTTTAGCGCTAATCGATGAGCAGTTCTTC CASSLALIDEQFF
- - TRBJ2-2 TRBV23-1 TGCGCCAGCAGTCACAACGGGGAGAACACCGGGGAGCTGTTTTTT CASSHNGENTGELFF
- - TRBJ2-1 TRBV9 TGTGCCAGCAGCGCCCTGGATGAGCAGTTCTTC CASSALDEQFF
- - TRBJ2-6 TRBV21-1 TGTGCCAGCCGATTAATTAGCTCTGGGGCCAACGTCCTGACTTTC CASRLISSGANVLTF
- - TRBJ2-3 TRBV19 TGTGCCAGTAGTATTTTCGGGAGCACAGATACGCAGTATTTT CASSIFGSTDTQYF
- TRBD1 TRBJ1-1 TRBV3-1/TRBV3-2 TGTGCCAGCAGCCAGTGGACAGGGGGCGAGGGCACTGAAGCTTTCTTT CASSQWTGGEGTEAFF
- - TRBJ2-6 TRBV7-9 TGTGCCAGCAGCCTACCAGGGCGCGGGGCCAACGTCCTGACTTTC CASSLPGRGANVLTF
- - TRBJ1-5 TRBV27 TGTGCCAGCAGTTCCTCAGGGGGCAATCAGCCCCAGCATTTT CASSSSGGNQPQHF
- TRBD2 TRBJ2-7 TRBV5-4 TGTGCCAGCAGTGCTAGCGGGGACGAGCAGTACTTC CASSASGDEQYF
- - TRBJ1-3 TRBV6-5 TGTGCCAGCAGTTACTCGAGGGGCTCTGGAAACACCATATATTTT CASSYSRGSGNTIYF
- - TRBJ1-1 TRBV5-5 TGTGCCAGCAGCTTGGTGGGGGGGCCATTGAACACTGAAGCTTTCTTT CASSLVGGPLNTEAFF
- - TRBJ2-1 TRBV9 TGTGCCAGCAGCCCGCACTCGACTGGCAGGTACAATGAGCAGTTCTTC CASSPHSTGRYNEQFF
- - TRBJ1-1 TRBV3-1/TRBV3-2 TGTGCCAGCTCCCGAGAGGGGATGAACACTGAAGCTTTCTTT CASSREGMNTEAFF
- - TRBJ1-1 TRBV5-1 TGCGCCAGCAGCCCAGGGGTTACGGATGAAGCTTTCTTT CASSPGVTDEAFF
- - TRBJ2-5 TRBV11-2 TGTGCCAGCAGCCCTCGGGGGCAAGAGACCCAGTACTTC CASSPRGQETQYF
- TRBD1 TRBJ2-3 TRBV4-1 TGCGCCAGCAGCCAACGAGACAGGGGGCTCAGCACAGATACGCAGTATTTT CASSQRDRGLSTDTQYF
few TRBD2 TRBJ2-7 TRBV5-4 TGTGCCAGCAGCTTGTCTAGCGGGGCTACCTACGAGCAGTACTTC CASSLSSGATYEQYF
- - TRBJ2-2 TRBV7-2 TGTGCCAGCAGCTTAGGGGAAACCACCGGGGAGCTGTTTTTT CASSLGETTGELFF
- TRBD1 TRBJ1-2 TRBV6-2/TRBV6-3 TGTGCCAGCAGTTACGAGGGACAGGAGCCTACTAACTATGGCTACACCTTC CASSYEGQEPTNYGYTF
- - TRBJ2-3 TRBV20-1 TGCAGTGCTAGTCGGTCAGATACGCAGTATTTT CSASRSDTQYF
- TRBD1 TRBJ1-1 TRBV11-2 TGTGCCAGCAGCCCAGGGACAGGGCGAACTGAAGCTTTCTTT CASSPGTGRTEAFF
- - TRBJ2-1 TRBV9 TGTGCCAGCAGCGTAGAGAGGACTGGGGGGGCCAGGAATGAGCAGTTCTTC CASSVERTGGARNEQFF
- - TRBJ1-5 TRBV19 TGTGCCAGTAGTACAGGCTATGAGGCCCAGCATTTT CASSTGYEAQHF
- - TRBJ2-2 TRBV24-1 TGTGCCACCAGCCTAACCGGGGAGCTGTTTTTT CATSLTGELFF
- - TRBJ1-1 TRBV29-1 TGCAGCGCCCTCCGTAGTACGGCGAACACTGAAGCTTTCTTT CSALRSTANTEAFF
- - TRBJ1-1 TRBV6-1 TGTGCCAGCAGTGAATCAAGCACTGAAGCTTTCTTT CASSESSTEAFF
- - TRBJ1-5 TRBV6-1 TGTGCCAGCAGTGAATTCTTCCCAGATTATAGCAATCAGCCCCAGCATTTT CASSEFFPDYSNQPQHF
- - TRBJ1-3 TRBV10-1 TGCGCCAGCAGTGAGTCGATCGGGGGGGCTGGAAACACCATATATTTT CASSESIGGAGNTIYF
- - TRBJ1-4 TRBV5-1 TGCGCCAGCAGCTTGGCTACGAATGAAAAACTGTTTTTT CASSLATNEKLFF
- - TRBJ1-5 TRBV2 TGTGCCAGCAGTGGGGGCCCCAATCAGCCCCAGCATTTT CASSGGPNQPQHF
- TRBD2 TRBJ2-5 TRBV11-3 TGTGCCAGCAGCTACGGGGAGGGAGAGACCCAGTACTTC CASSYGEGETQYF
- - TRBJ1-5 TRBV7-9 TGTGCCAGCAGCTTAGGGGGCGTCGATCAGCCCCAGCATTTT CASSLGGVDQPQHF
few - TRBJ1-2 TRBV30 TGTGCCTGGAGTTTCGGTCCTCGAGACCCCGGCTACACCTTC CAWSFGPRDPGYTF
- - TRBJ2-1 TRBV7-3 TGTGCCAGCAGCTTAAGGCTGGAGGGCCGCAATGAGCAGTTCTTC CASSLRLEGRNEQFF
- TRBD2 TRBJ2-7 TRBV18 TGTGCCAGCTCACCTTTTATCACTAGGACTAGCGGGGGTGACGAGCAGTACTTC CASSPFITRTSGGDEQYF
- - TRBJ2-2 TRBV2 TGTGCCAGCTTAGGGACTGTTCACGGGGAGCTGTTTTTT CASLGTVHGELFF
- - TRBJ2-5 TRBV20-1 TGCAGTGCTAGGGGGCAGTACTTC CSARGQYF
- TRBD1 TRBJ2-4 TRBV5-1 TGCGCCAGCAGCCCCATGACAGGGCACGACAAAAACATTCAGTACTTC CASSPMTGHDKNIQYF
- TRBD1 TRBJ2-1 TRBV24-1 TGTGCCACCAGTGATGCACGGACAGGGTCCTACAATGAGCAGTTCTTC CATSDARTGSYNEQFF
- - TRBJ1-3 TRBV9 TGTGCCAGCAGCGTAGAAAGGACCCAGGGAAACACCATATATTTT CASSVERTQGNTIYF
once - TRBJ2-5 TRBV5-8 TGTGCCAGCGAGACCCAGTACTTC CASETQYF